This T cell receptor beta chain was profiled in a study of cytomegalovirus exposure and HLA in healthy donors. This clone was seen a few times. Its antigen is as yet unknown. General observations from the study: A later analysis found most CMV-associated TCR beta chains apparently HLA-restricted. The authors confirmed in vitro that three CMV-associated chains were specific for CMV antigens. It was likely that a cluster of highly shared sequence variants was a sequencing artifact. The authors excluded some V segments, including TRBV6-2 and TRBV6-3, as indistinguishable.

Both 60 Vbeta primers and 13 Jbeta primers went into the PCR. Only in-frame clones appear in the TCRdb table, and some are missing; sequencing was by immunoSEQ multiplex PCR. This table has 220,000 or so clones, under 85% appearing once. After removal of 1 base from V and 1 base from J, the junction contained 10 bases not matched to a gene. This CDR3 is built from 17 residues. Germline V CDR1 and CDR2: SGHNT, YYREEE (reference sequence). The sample was PBMCs. The rearrangement uses TRBV5-4 and TRBJ2-7, with 8 bases matching TRBD2. The clonotype comes from a man in his fifties in good health and CMV-seronegative. The DNA for the CDR3 is TGTGCCAGCAGCTTGATGGGTCTAGCGGGTATATCCTACGAGCAGTACTTC. It encodes CASSLMGLAGISYEQYF.